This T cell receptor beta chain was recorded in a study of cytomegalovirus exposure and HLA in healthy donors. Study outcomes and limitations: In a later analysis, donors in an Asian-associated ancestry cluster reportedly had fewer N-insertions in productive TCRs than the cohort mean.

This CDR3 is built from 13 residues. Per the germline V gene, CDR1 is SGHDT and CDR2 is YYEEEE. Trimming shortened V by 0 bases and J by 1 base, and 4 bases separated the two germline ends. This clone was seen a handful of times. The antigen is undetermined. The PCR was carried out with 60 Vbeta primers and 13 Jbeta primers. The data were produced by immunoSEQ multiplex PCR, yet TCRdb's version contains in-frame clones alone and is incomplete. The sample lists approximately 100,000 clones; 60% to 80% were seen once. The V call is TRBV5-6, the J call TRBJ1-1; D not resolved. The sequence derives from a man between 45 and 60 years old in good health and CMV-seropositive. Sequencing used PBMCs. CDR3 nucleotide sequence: TGTGCCAGCAGCTTGGGAGGGAACACTGAAGCTTTCTTT. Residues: CASSLGGNTEAFF.